Listed below are T cell receptor beta chains from one sample, sequenced in a study of Ad26.COV2.S vaccination and SARS-CoV-2 variants. Assay: immunoSEQ multiplex PCR; the TCRdb copy retains only in-frame clones and omits some. The sample holds roughly 240,000 clones, around 89% seen once. This specimen consisted of peripheral blood, obtained in a trial of Ad26.COV2.S vaccine versus placebo. Receptors originate from a person between 18 and 65 years old who received the Ad26.COV2.S COVID-19 vaccine or a placebo. Each CDR3 is given with its conserved first and last residue. D genes are given only for firm matches. Only some rows state a clone size, as once, few, many or a class for expanded clones.

>TRBJ2-1|TRBV9|-|-
CASSQRVGSYNEQFF
TGTGCCAGCAGCCAGCGGGTCGGCTCCTACAATGAGCAGTTCTTC
>TRBJ1-1|TRBV10-3|-|TRBD1
CAISGQGDTEAFF
TGTGCCATCAGTGGACAGGGGGACACTGAAGCTTTCTTT
>TRBJ1-5|TRBV29-1|-|TRBD1
CSVGQGGNQPQHF
TGCAGCGTTGGACAGGGAGGCAATCAGCCCCAGCATTTT
>TRBJ2-5|TRBV7-2|-|-
CASSSRDQETQYF
TGTGCCAGCAGCTCTCGGGACCAAGAGACCCAGTACTTC
>TRBJ1-2|TRBV19|-|-
CASSVHYGYTF
TGTGCCAGTAGTGTTCACTATGGCTACACCTTC
>TRBJ2-2|TRBV4-3|-|TRBD2
CASSQGAAGGNTGELFF
TGCGCCAGCAGCCAAGGGGCAGCGGGGGGGAACACCGGGGAGCTGTTTTTT
>TRBJ1-5|TRBV24-1|-|-
CATRGPVSNQPQHF
TGTGCCACCAGGGGGCCAGTTAGCAATCAGCCCCAGCATTTT
>TRBJ1-1|TRBV5-1|-|TRBD1
CASSPGTGVKNTEAFF
TGCGCCAGCAGCCCGGGAACAGGGGTGAAGAACACTGAAGCTTTCTTT
>TRBJ2-3|TRBV2|-|TRBD1
CASTLWTGQDTQYF
TGTGCCAGCACTCTTTGGACAGGGCAAGATACGCAGTATTTT
>TRBJ1-4|TRBV5-1|once|-
CASSWGAVTNEKLFF
TGCGCCAGCAGCTGGGGAGCGGTTACTAATGAAAAACTGTTTTTT
>TRBJ1-2|TRBV3-1/TRBV3-2|-|-
CASSQDWRRGYTF
TGTGCCAGCAGCCAAGATTGGCGTCGGGGCTACACCTTC
>TRBJ2-1|TRBV15|once|TRBD2
CATSRVRGGSYNEQFF
TGTGCCACCAGCAGAGTTCGGGGGGGCTCCTACAATGAGCAGTTCTTC
>TRBJ2-3|TRBV28|-|TRBD2
CASSSEASAGGPPYTQYF
TGTGCCAGCAGTTCGGAGGCTTCAGCGGGGGGGCCGCCGTATACGCAGTATTTT
>TRBJ2-7|TRBV7-3|-|TRBD2
CASSLGPGGEEQYF
TGTGCCAGCAGCTTAGGACCGGGAGGTGAGGAGCAGTACTTC
>TRBJ2-7|TRBV7-6|-|-
CASSLSGQPYEQYF
TGTGCCAGCAGCTTATCGGGACAACCCTACGAGCAGTACTTC
>TRBJ2-5|TRBV3-1/TRBV3-2|-|-
CASSQEEKTQYF
TGTGCCAGCAGCCAAGAAGAGAAGACCCAGTACTTC
>TRBJ2-3|TRBV6-5|-|-
CASSYAALSTDTQYF
TGTGCCAGCAGTTACGCGGCCCTTAGCACAGATACGCAGTATTTT
>TRBJ1-2|TRBV5-6|-|-
CASSATGTTNYGYTF
TGTGCCAGCAGCGCCACAGGAACTACTAACTATGGCTACACCTTC
>TRBJ1-1|TRBV14|few|-
CASSVIPFSGTNTEAFF
TGTGCCAGCAGCGTCATCCCGTTTTCAGGGACGAACACTGAAGCTTTCTTT
>TRBJ1-1|TRBV28|-|-
CAIAPFTANTEAFF
TGTGCGATAGCCCCCTTTACCGCGAACACTGAAGCTTTCTTT
>TRBJ2-3|TRBV10-3|once|-
CAISESVRGTDTQYF
TGTGCCATCAGTGAGTCGGTTAGGGGGACAGATACGCAGTATTTT
>TRBJ1-2|TRBV3-1/TRBV3-2|-|-
CASSQDRLKYGYTF
TGTGCCAGCAGCCAAGACCGGCTAAAATATGGCTACACCTTC
>TRBJ1-2|TRBV10-3|-|TRBD1
CAISSGQGFGYTF
TGTGCCATCAGCTCGGGACAGGGATTTGGCTACACCTTC
>TRBJ1-1|TRBV15|-|-
CATSRVPAVATFF
TGTGCCACCAGCAGAGTCCCGGCTGTGGCGACTTTCTTT
>TRBJ2-5|TRBV5-5|-|-
CASSWGGDGTQYF
TGTGCCAGCAGCTGGGGCGGAGATGGGACCCAGTACTTC
>TRBJ1-4|TRBV28|once|TRBD1
CASTAEQGAGEKLFF
TGTGCCAGCACCGCGGAACAGGGGGCGGGGGAAAAACTGTTTTTT
>TRBJ2-2|TRBV11-2|-|TRBD1
CASSPRTGSNTGELFF
TGTGCCAGCAGCCCACGGACAGGTTCGAACACCGGGGAGCTGTTTTTT
>TRBJ1-1|TRBV4-2|-|-
CASSQDRGPLNTEAFF
TGTGCCAGCAGCCAAGATCGGGGACCCCTGAACACTGAAGCTTTCTTT
>TRBJ2-3|TRBV28|-|TRBD2
CASSPGTSGDVRDTQYF
TGTGCCAGCAGTCCCGGGACTAGCGGGGACGTCCGAGATACGCAGTATTTT
>TRBJ2-3|TRBV7-2|-|-
CASSLEGLTDTQYF
TGTGCCAGCAGCTTAGAGGGTCTCACAGATACGCAGTATTTT
>TRBJ1-1|TRBV5-1|-|-
CASSLGRNTEAFF
TGCGCCAGCAGCTTGGGCAGAAACACTGAAGCTTTCTTT
>TRBJ2-2|TRBV6-5|-|-
CASSLRTTNTGELFF
TGTGCCAGCAGTCTCCGGACTACAAACACCGGGGAGCTGTTTTTT
>TRBJ2-1|TRBV5-1|-|TRBD2
CASSLDILAGVPDEQFF
TGCGCCAGCAGCTTGGATATCCTAGCGGGAGTGCCAGATGAGCAGTTCTTC
>TRBJ2-2|TRBV7-6|-|-
CASSPLWGAGELFF
TGTGCCAGCAGCCCTCTCTGGGGGGCCGGGGAGCTGTTTTTT
>TRBJ1-1|TRBV7-9|-|TRBD1
CASSLALLGQATKNTEAFF
TGTGCCAGCAGCTTAGCGCTCTTAGGACAGGCGACAAAGAACACTGAAGCTTTCTTT
>TRBJ1-5|TRBV11-2|-|-
CASSPVVGQPQHF
TGTGCCAGCAGCCCCGTGGTCGGTCAGCCCCAGCATTTT
>TRBJ2-3|TRBV15|-|-
CATSRDQAGAADTQYF
TGTGCCACCAGCAGAGATCAGGCGGGGGCGGCAGATACGCAGTATTTT
>TRBJ2-5|TRBV7-9|-|TRBD1
CASTPEGQGAKTQYF
TGTGCCAGCACGCCGGAGGGACAGGGGGCCAAGACCCAGTACTTC
>TRBJ1-5|TRBV10-3|few|TRBD1
CAISVGTGGQPQHF
TGTGCCATCAGTGTGGGGACAGGGGGCCAGCCCCAGCATTTT
>TRBJ2-1|TRBV5-6|once|-
CASSRVVGSYNEQFF
TGTGCCAGCAGCCGGGTGGTGGGGTCCTACAATGAGCAGTTCTTC
>TRBJ1-5|TRBV19|-|-
CASSTSGEGNQPQHF
TGTGCCAGTAGTACAAGTGGGGAAGGCAATCAGCCCCAGCATTTT
>TRBJ1-4|TRBV10-3|-|-
CAISEGAAGSNEKLFF
TGTGCCATCAGTGAAGGGGCAGCCGGGTCTAATGAAAAACTGTTTTTT
>TRBJ2-1|TRBV5-1|once|-
CASSSTADNEQFF
TGCGCCAGCAGCTCAACTGCTGACAATGAGCAGTTCTTC
>TRBJ2-7|TRBV25-1|-|-
CASSVQGYEQYF
TGTGCCAGCAGTGTTCAGGGGTACGAGCAGTACTTC
>TRBJ2-1|TRBV27|-|-
CASSLRSGPSSYNEQFF
TGTGCCAGCAGTTTAAGGAGCGGCCCGAGCTCCTACAATGAGCAGTTCTTC
>TRBJ1-5|TRBV11-2|-|-
CASSAGSMEPQHF
TGTGCCAGCAGCGCAGGAAGTATGGAGCCCCAGCATTTT
>TRBJ2-7|TRBV29-1|-|TRBD2
CSVDLFQAGESSYEQYF
TGCAGCGTTGATCTTTTTCAAGCGGGAGAAAGCTCCTACGAGCAGTACTTC
>TRBJ2-1|TRBV19|-|-
CASSLVADIEQFF
TGTGCCAGTAGCCTAGTAGCGGATATTGAGCAGTTCTTC
>TRBJ2-3|TRBV5-1|-|TRBD2
CASSLEGSGGSDTQYF
TGCGCCAGCAGCTTGGAAGGTAGCGGGGGGTCCGATACGCAGTATTTT
>TRBJ2-3|TRBV21-1|few|-
CASRPRPGTSGSRGADTQYF
TGTGCCAGCAGGCCGAGGCCCGGGACTAGCGGGAGCCGTGGGGCAGATACGCAGTATTTT
>TRBJ2-2|TRBV4-1|few|TRBD2
CASSQEGLAIFTGELFF
TGCGCCAGCAGCCAAGAGGGACTAGCAATCTTCACCGGGGAGCTGTTTTTT
>TRBJ2-7|TRBV20-1|-|-
CSARDNTVQYF
TGCAGTGCTAGAGATAACACAGTGCAGTACTTC
>TRBJ1-1|TRBV6-2/TRBV6-3|-|TRBD1
CASSYDQSYRGSPTEAFF
TGTGCCAGCAGTTACGACCAATCCTACAGGGGGTCCCCCACTGAAGCTTTCTTT
>TRBJ1-6|TRBV27|once|-
CASRPNRDRSYNSPLHF
TGTGCCAGCAGACCTAACCGGGACCGCTCCTATAATTCACCCCTCCACTTT
>TRBJ1-1|TRBV6-5|many|TRBD1
CASSDGQGARTEAFF
TGTGCCAGCAGCGACGGACAGGGGGCGCGCACTGAAGCTTTCTTT
>TRBJ2-7|TRBV18|-|-
CASSPPGHIGYYEQYF
TGTGCCAGCTCACCCCCCGGGCACATAGGCTACTACGAGCAGTACTTC
>TRBJ2-5|TRBV27|-|-
CASRLTGAYQETQYF
TGTGCCAGCAGGTTGACGGGGGCCTACCAAGAGACCCAGTACTTC